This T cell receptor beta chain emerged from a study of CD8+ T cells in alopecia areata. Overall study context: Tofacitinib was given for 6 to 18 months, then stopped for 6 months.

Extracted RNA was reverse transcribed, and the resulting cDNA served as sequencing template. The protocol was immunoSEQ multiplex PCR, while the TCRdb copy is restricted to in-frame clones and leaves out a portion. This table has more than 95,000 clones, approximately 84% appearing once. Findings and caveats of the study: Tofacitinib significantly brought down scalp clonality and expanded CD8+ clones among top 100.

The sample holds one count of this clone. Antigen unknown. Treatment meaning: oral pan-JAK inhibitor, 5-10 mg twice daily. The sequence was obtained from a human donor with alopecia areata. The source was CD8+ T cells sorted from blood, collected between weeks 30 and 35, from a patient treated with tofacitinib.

CDR3 sequence: CASSVGGLTEQYF. CDR3 nucleotide sequence: TGTGCCAGCAGCGTAGGAGGTTTAACTGAGCAGTACTTC. J is TRBJ2-7 and V is TRBV9; unclear D gene. This CDR3 has 13 amino acids. Germline lookup yields CDR1 SGDLS and CDR2 YYNGEE. The germline V and J ends were trimmed by 0 bases and 7 bases, with 11 bases remaining between them.